One TCR beta chain is described in this entry. Its antigen is as yet unknown. This sample is part of a study of cytotoxic CD8 clonotypes in ibrutinib-treated CLL. Study-wide results and limits: Public clonotypes, an uncommon group, contracted or remained stable on treatment.

Repertoires were generated with immunoSEQ multiplex PCR, while TCRdb's copy carries only in-frame clones and drops some. Seen here are 110,000 to 150,000 clones, roughly 80% observed once, and the top ten hold roughly a quarter. V was trimmed by 3 bases and J by 7 bases, leaving 10 bases between them. This CDR3 is built from 12 residues. Germline values: CDR1 GTSNPN, CDR2 SVGIG (reference sequence). This clonotype originated in a human donor with chronic lymphocytic leukemia. The chain couples TRBV30 to TRBJ2-1; D is possibly TRBD2 (5 bases). The material was PBMCs, obtained after 12 months of ibrutinib treatment. The CDR3 sequence: CAWSPWENEQFF. The CDR3 nucleotides are TGTGCCTGGAGCCCATGGGAGAATGAGCAGTTCTTC.